The 21 T cell receptor beta chains below all came from one sample that was sequenced in a study of identical twins. TCRdb fed the 5' RACE reads into MiXCR, producing one record per CDR3 protein. The sample has roughly 470,000 distinct CDR3 sequences, roughly 13% seen once; the top ten hold about 0.97%. This sample was shared with a second study, whose subject was yellow fever vaccine responses in identical twins.

Sequenced input: CD4+ T cells sorted from blood. Every receptor here comes from a woman aged 18-35 years in good health.

CDR3 region: CAISGGQGGGYTF. The CDR3 DNA sequence: TGTGCCATCAGTGGTGGACAGGGTGGGGGCTACACCTTC. V and J are TRBV10-3 and TRBJ1-2; 8 positions agree with TRBD1. Germline CDR1 ENHRY, CDR2 SYGVKD. Losses at the gene ends were 4 bases for V and 8 bases for J; bases not matched to a gene: 6. The CDR3 contains 13 residues.

In its sample, this clonotype was seen a few times. The rearrangement uses TRBV5-1 and TRBJ2-4, with D tentatively TRBD1 or TRBD2 (6 bases each). Germline assignment: CDR1 SGHRS and CDR2 YFSETQ. The CDR3 is 17 amino acids. The V gene lost 1 base and the J gene lost 0 bases, with 14 bases spanning the gap. The CDR3 reads CASSLRETGLAKNIQYF. For the CDR3, the DNA is TGCGCCAGCAGCTTGCGGGAGACAGGACTAGCCAAAAACATTCAGTACTTC.

This clonotype was observed a few times. V gene TRBV19 combines with J gene TRBJ1-1; D is possibly TRBD1 (6 bases). This CDR3 has 15 residues. The V end lost 4 bases, the J end lost 1 base, and 13 bases lay between the germline ends. Germline values: CDR1 LNHDA, CDR2 SQIVND (reference sequence). The CDR3 region has the DNA TGTGCCAGTAGTACAGCAGGGGCCCGGAACACTGAAGCTTTCTTT. The encoded protein is CASSTAGARNTEAFF.

This clonotype was counted many times. The V and J genes are TRBV12-3 or TRBV12-4 and TRBJ2-7; D not certain. The length of the CDR3 is 11 residues. V was cut by 5 bases and J by 6 bases, with 8 bases left in between. CDR3 loop: CASSPSGEQYF. CDR3 coding DNA: TGTGCCAGCAGTCCTAGTGGCGAGCAGTACTTC.

J is TRBJ2-1 and V is TRBV4-2; 10 bases align to TRBD1. The CDR3 covers 16 residues. The V gene's germline CDR1 is LGHNA and CDR2 YNFKEQ. The ends lost 1 base at V and 5 bases at J; junction bases unmatched: 5. CDR3 DNA: TGTGCCAGCAGCCAAGCCGGGACAGGGGCAAACAATGAGCAGTTCTTC. This gives the protein CASSQAGTGANNEQFF.

This clonotype was seen only a few times. The chain employs TRBV25-1 and TRBJ2-5; weak D call: TRBD1 (5 bases). The germline V gene encodes CDR1 MGHDK and CDR2 SYGVNS. The CDR3 is made up of 14 amino acids. The ends were cut back, 4 bases at V and 1 base at J, with 10 bases in the middle. Written as DNA, the CDR3 is TGTGCCAGCAGTGCTTTCAGGGTCCAAGAGACCCAGTACTTC. This codes for CASSAFRVQETQYF.

This clonotype was found a few times. The V and J genes are TRBV7-2 and TRBJ2-1; a weak D match, TRBD2 (7 bases). The V gene's germline CDR1 is SGHTA and CDR2 FQGNSA. The CDR3 has 16 residues. V was cut by 3 bases and J by 7 bases, with 19 bases left in between. This chain's CDR3 is CASSLGGRGGRNEQFF. For the CDR3, the DNA is TGTGCCAGCAGCTTGGGCGGCAGGGGAGGGCGGAATGAGCAGTTCTTC.

This clonotype showed up just a few times. This rearrangement joins TRBV29-1 to TRBJ2-2; TRBD2 matches at 10 bases. The V gene end was trimmed by 0 bases and the J gene end by 4 bases; junction bases not matched to a gene: 8. CDR3 length: 17 amino acids. Looked up from germline, CDR1 is SQVTM and CDR2 is ANQGSEA. For the CDR3, the DNA is TGCAGCGTTGAAGATCGGAAGCGGGAGGGCGTCACCGGGGAGCTGTTTTTT. This translates into CSVEDRKREGVTGELFF.

This clonotype was counted between two and nine times. CDR3 coding DNA: TGCAGTCCAGCCCTCCAAAACATTCAGTACTTC. It codes for CSPALQNIQYF. The chain links TRBV20-1 to TRBJ2-4; D not certain. Germline V gene sequence: CDR1 DFQATT, CDR2 SNEGSKA (reference sequence). The CDR3 runs to 11 residues. Trimming took off 8 bases at V and 5 bases at J, with 10 bases between the two ends.

This clonotype was observed a single time. The J gene is TRBJ2-5, the V gene TRBV18, with 11 bases fitting TRBD2. Germline V gene sequence: CDR1 KGHSH, CDR2 LQKENI. Unmatched junction bases numbered 7, after V lost 7 bases and J lost 3 bases. The CDR3 runs 15 residues. CDR3 nucleotide sequence: TGTGCCAGCTTCATAAGGGGACTAGCGGAAGAGACCCAGTACTTC. This sequence encodes CASFIRGLAEETQYF.

The chain has TRBV24-1 and TRBJ2-2, with 7 bases identical to TRBD2. CDR1 is KGHDR, CDR2 SFDVKD, per germline. V shed 9 bases, J shed 5 bases, and the junction held 5 bases outside the gene matches. CDR3 length: 13 residues. This CDR3 is CATGLDGTGELFF. The CDR3 DNA is TGTGCCACCGGACTAGACGGGACCGGGGAGCTGTTTTTT.

The V and J genes are TRBV4-2 and TRBJ2-5; 9 positions agree with TRBD2. The germline CDR1 and CDR2 sequences are LGHNA and YNFKEQ. J gave up 3 bases and V 1 base, and 0 bases lay outside the gene matches. CDR3 length: 14 residues. CDR3 region: CASSQGGGEETQYF. The CDR3 DNA follows: TGTGCCAGCAGCCAAGGCGGGGGGGAAGAGACCCAGTACTTC.

This clonotype was detected only a few times. At one boundary the junction diverges from the germline segment, which might be a read error. V is TRBV7-7 and J is TRBJ2-1; TRBD2 is a possible D gene (7 bases). CDR1 and CDR2 (germline): SSHAT, FNYEAQ (reference sequence). The CDR3 has 17 residues. This chain's CDR3 is CASSSRPRGAPNNEQFF. The CDR3 nucleotides are TGTGCTAGCAGCTCACGACCTCGGGGGGCCCCCAACAATGAGCAGTTCTTC.

This clonotype occurred a few times. The rearrangement uses TRBV4-2 and TRBJ2-1; 7 positions match TRBD2. Germline V gene data show CDR1 as LGHNA and CDR2 as YNFKEQ. V was pared by 6 bases and J by 0 bases, with 8 bases of the junction left unmatched. The CDR3 totals 16 residues. CDR3 amino acids: CASRGGKDSSYNEQFF. The CDR3 nucleotides are TGTGCCAGCAGGGGGGGGAAAGACAGCTCCTACAATGAGCAGTTCTTC.

This clonotype came up many times. The J gene is TRBJ1-2, the V gene TRBV5-1; TRBD1 might be the D (5 bases). CDR1 SGHRS and CDR2 YFSETQ come from the germline V gene. V was cut by 0 bases and J by 5 bases, with 8 bases left in between. CDR3 length equals 13 residues. This CDR3 reads CASSLEGEYGYTF. In DNA, the CDR3 is TGCGCCAGCAGCTTGGAAGGGGAGTATGGCTACACCTTC. Full variable domain (rest looked up from reference TRBV5-1 and TRBJ1-2): KAGVTQTPRYLIKTRGQQVTLSCSPISGHRSVSWYQQTPGQGLQFLFEYFSETQRNKGNFPGRFSGRQFSNSRSEMNVSTLELGDSALYLCASSLEGEYGYTFGSGTRLTVV.

This clonotype was counted between two and nine times. The rearrangement links TRBV7-9 to TRBJ1-1; possibly TRBD1 for D (6 bases). V was clipped by 4 bases and J by 13 bases, with 19 bases between them. The CDR3 consists of 13 residues. The germline V gene has CDR1 SEHNR and CDR2 FQNEAQ (reference sequence). CDR3 DNA: TGTGCCAGCAGCTCCGGACAGCCGGGGAGGGGTTTCTTT. Translating it yields CASSSGQPGRGFF.

The CDR3 region has the DNA TGTGCCAGCAGTCCGCTCGCAGGGAGGGTGAGCAATCAGCCCCAGCATTTT. It is translated as CASSPLAGRVSNQPQHF. This sequence joins TRBV27 and TRBJ1-5, with a possible D match to TRBD1 (5 bases). Trimming removed 5 bases from V and 1 base from J, with 18 bases in between. CDR3 length: 17 residues. CDR1 MNHEY and CDR2 SMNVEV come from the germline V gene (reference sequence).

This clonotype has only a few counts. The gene calls are TRBV7-3 and TRBJ2-1; TRBD1 aligns across 7 bases. The CDR3 length is 15 residues. J was trimmed by 8 bases and V by 5 bases; bases with no gene match: 12. The germline CDR1 and CDR2 sequences are SGHTA and FQGTGA. CDR3 DNA: TGTGCCAGCAGCGCCCTAGGGGGCCAGTTGGATGAGCAGTTCTTC. It translates to CASSALGGQLDEQFF.

The table lists this clonotype with a few counts. V is TRBV4-3 and J is TRBJ2-1; D remains ambiguous. Germline CDR1 and CDR2: LGHNA and YSLEER. V was shortened by 1 base and J by 0 bases, with 7 bases between the two germline ends. The CDR3 extends over 15 amino acids. CDR3: CASSQGVSSYNEQFF. Here the CDR3 DNA reads TGCGCCAGCAGCCAAGGGGTGAGCTCCTACAATGAGCAGTTCTTC.

In its sample, this clonotype was seen a few times. This chain links TRBV7-9 with TRBJ2-7; 8 bases map to TRBD2. Germline trimming cut 1 base from V and 4 bases from J; bases unmatched to any gene: 9. Looked up from germline, CDR1 is SEHNR and CDR2 is FQNEAQ (reference sequence). CDR3 size: 16 residues. CDR3 sequence (DNA): TGTGCCAGCAGCTTAGTCGTTACGGGACTAGATTACGAGCAGTACTTC. Amino acids: CASSLVVTGLDYEQYF.

In its sample, this clonotype was seen many times. This chain joins TRBV7-2 and TRBJ2-1; 8 nucleotides line up with TRBD1. CDR1 is SGHTA, CDR2 FQGNSA, per germline. The CDR3 contains 12 residues. V lost 4 bases, J lost 10 bases, and 3 bases stayed unmatched. CDR3 region: CASSSSGGEQFF. Written as DNA, the CDR3 is TGTGCCAGCAGCTCCTCAGGGGGCGAGCAGTTCTTC.